The present T cell receptor (beta chain) was sequenced within a study of CXCR4 blockade with PD-1 therapy in pancreatic cancer. Trimming at V came to 4 bases and at J to 5 bases, leaving 0 bases not matched to a gene. Germline assignment: CDR1 LNHDA and CDR2 SQIVND (reference sequence). CDR3 size: 13 residues. Study observations and caveats: Tumor clonality averaged around 0.14 versus 0.05 in healthy blood, not predicting survival.

Sequencing used immunoSEQ multiplex PCR; TCRdb keeps in-frame clones, though not all of them. The data show over 7,500 clones, around 50% seen once. Concerning this clone itself: What it recognizes is unknown.

V and J are TRBV19 and TRBJ1-1, with 11 bases matching TRBD1. The sequence derives from a human donor with pancreatic ductal adenocarcinoma. Sample: tumor tissue. The CDR3 nucleotides read TGTGCCAGTAGTAGGGACAGGGGGACTGAAGCTTTCTTT. Its translation is CASSRDRGTEAFF.